These T cell receptor beta chains were read from a single sample in a study of OX40 agonist ivuxolimab in advanced cancers. The method was immunoSEQ multiplex PCR; TCRdb's version includes in-frame clones alone and lacks a portion of them. The data show roughly 23,000 clones, with over 70% seen just once and roughly 36% held by the top ten. Sequences were derived from CD4+ or CD8+ T cells sorted from blood, sampled in a trial of the OX40 agonist ivuxolimab. The receptors here all came from an adult with an advanced solid tumor such as melanoma, head and neck, liver or kidney cancer. Both conserved end residues are part of each CDR3. Fields, in order: clone size, V gene, J gene, CDR3 length, CDR3 protein. Size values are once, few and many counts, or a class for expanded clones, and some rows have none.

abundance: once; v_gene: TRBV27; j_gene: TRBJ2-7; len: 16; CDR3aa: CASSLLGDRGALEQYF
abundance: -; v_gene: TRBV9; j_gene: TRBJ2-3; len: 15; CDR3aa: CASSVASGGLYTQYF
abundance: -; v_gene: TRBV5-6; j_gene: TRBJ2-7; len: 13; CDR3aa: CASSHGTPGEQYF
abundance: -; v_gene: TRBV7-2; j_gene: TRBJ2-7; len: 13; CDR3aa: CASSLRDRDEQYF
abundance: -; v_gene: TRBV4-1; j_gene: TRBJ2-3; len: 16; CDR3aa: CASSQVSGVSTDTQYF
abundance: -; v_gene: TRBV5-8; j_gene: TRBJ2-7; len: 12; CDR3aa: CASSPLGREQYF
abundance: -; v_gene: TRBV13; j_gene: TRBJ1-4; len: 15; CDR3aa: CASSSREKAFEKLFF
abundance: -; v_gene: TRBV7-3; j_gene: TRBJ2-3; len: 16; CDR3aa: CASSLNGGGATDTQYF
abundance: -; v_gene: TRBV4-3; j_gene: TRBJ2-1; len: 19; CDR3aa: CASSQVGLAGYSSYNEQFF
abundance: -; v_gene: TRBV4-1; j_gene: TRBJ1-5; len: 14; CDR3aa: CASSLGTGNQPQHF
abundance: -; v_gene: TRBV5-6; j_gene: TRBJ2-7; len: 13; CDR3aa: CASSSGGRYEQYF
abundance: -; v_gene: TRBV6-1; j_gene: TRBJ2-1; len: 16; CDR3aa: CASSEAGWGPYNEQFF
abundance: -; v_gene: TRBV7-9; j_gene: TRBJ2-1; len: 15; CDR3aa: CASSRSEQANNEQFF
abundance: once; v_gene: TRBV9; j_gene: TRBJ2-5; len: 12; CDR3aa: CASSVGRTPQYF
abundance: once; v_gene: TRBV14; j_gene: TRBJ2-7; len: 17; CDR3aa: CASSQENRGPEPYEQYF
abundance: medium-sized; v_gene: TRBV5-1; j_gene: TRBJ2-7; len: 12; CDR3aa: CASSLVPTEQYF
abundance: few; v_gene: TRBV2; j_gene: TRBJ2-7; len: 13; CDR3aa: CASSSQDSYEQYF
abundance: -; v_gene: TRBV9; j_gene: TRBJ2-7; len: 13; CDR3aa: CASSVGTSYEQYF
abundance: -; v_gene: TRBV29-1; j_gene: TRBJ2-1; len: 12; CDR3aa: CSGGLFGHEQFF
abundance: -; v_gene: TRBV6-5; j_gene: TRBJ2-3; len: 15; CDR3aa: CASSLSGVDSDTQYF
abundance: -; v_gene: TRBV21-1; j_gene: TRBJ2-5; len: 17; CDR3aa: CASSKREEVVLRETQYF
abundance: -; v_gene: TRBV2; j_gene: TRBJ1-5; len: 14; CDR3aa: CASSRAGPNQPQHF
abundance: -; v_gene: TRBV6-1; j_gene: TRBJ2-1; len: 15; CDR3aa: CASSIRSGANNEQFF
abundance: -; v_gene: TRBV6-1; j_gene: TRBJ1-5; len: 14; CDR3aa: CASSEDRGNQPQHF
abundance: -; v_gene: TRBV11-2; j_gene: TRBJ1-1; len: 15; CDR3aa: CASSLALTMNTEAFF
abundance: -; v_gene: TRBV11-2; j_gene: TRBJ2-2; len: 17; CDR3aa: CASSVFGTSGSTGELFF
abundance: -; v_gene: TRBV6-5; j_gene: TRBJ2-1; len: 16; CDR3aa: CASSYSGQVAWGEQFF
abundance: once; v_gene: TRBV27; j_gene: TRBJ1-4; len: 15; CDR3aa: CASSLGFATNEKLFF
abundance: -; v_gene: TRBV27; j_gene: TRBJ1-1; len: 11; CDR3aa: CASYWNTEAFF
abundance: -; v_gene: TRBV20-1; j_gene: TRBJ1-2; len: 10; CDR3aa: CRQGDYGYTF
abundance: -; v_gene: TRBV10-1; j_gene: TRBJ2-1; len: 13; CDR3aa: CASSGAGKNEQFF
abundance: -; v_gene: TRBV9; j_gene: TRBJ2-7; len: 15; CDR3aa: CASSVGNTLGHEQYF
abundance: -; v_gene: TRBV27; j_gene: TRBJ2-5; len: 14; CDR3aa: CASSLPGQQETQYF
abundance: -; v_gene: TRBV10-1; j_gene: TRBJ2-7; len: 14; CDR3aa: CASPPRRRGYEQYF
abundance: -; v_gene: TRBV4-3; j_gene: TRBJ2-2; len: 18; CDR3aa: CASSQESYGTANTGELFF
abundance: -; v_gene: TRBV5-1; j_gene: TRBJ2-7; len: 15; CDR3aa: CASSLGQGASYEQYF
abundance: few; v_gene: TRBV9; j_gene: TRBJ2-1; len: 11; CDR3aa: CASGTLGEQFF
abundance: -; v_gene: TRBV27; j_gene: TRBJ1-2; len: 16; CDR3aa: CASSLVSGQGVGGYTF
abundance: -; v_gene: TRBV6-5; j_gene: TRBJ2-7; len: 14; CDR3aa: CASSQSGRLLEQYF
abundance: once; v_gene: TRBV27; j_gene: TRBJ2-5; len: 16; CDR3aa: CASSLSWGGIQETQYF
abundance: -; v_gene: TRBV11-2; j_gene: TRBJ2-7; len: 13; CDR3aa: CASSMRTSDEQYF
abundance: -; v_gene: TRBV19; j_gene: TRBJ2-7; len: 15; CDR3aa: CASSGVEGLRYEQYF
abundance: -; v_gene: TRBV27; j_gene: TRBJ2-7; len: 15; CDR3aa: CASSPRTSGSYEQYF
abundance: few; v_gene: TRBV29-1; j_gene: TRBJ2-2; len: 13; CDR3aa: CSVNRLNTGELFF
abundance: -; v_gene: TRBV6-8; j_gene: TRBJ2-5; len: 18; CDR3aa: CASKTRGGLPQGQETQYF
abundance: -; v_gene: TRBV5-4; j_gene: TRBJ2-5; len: 13; CDR3aa: CASSPRGRETQYF
abundance: -; v_gene: TRBV29-1; j_gene: TRBJ2-3; len: 13; CDR3aa: CSSPGPRSHTQYF
abundance: -; v_gene: TRBV5-4; j_gene: TRBJ1-2; len: 15; CDR3aa: CASTAWREQDYGYTF
abundance: -; v_gene: TRBV7-2; j_gene: TRBJ2-5; len: 16; CDR3aa: CASSLGGAGGLETQYF
abundance: -; v_gene: TRBV27; j_gene: TRBJ2-3; len: 14; CDR3aa: CASSLGLAEDTQYF
abundance: -; v_gene: TRBV5-8; j_gene: TRBJ2-5; len: 14; CDR3aa: CASSLLAVQETQYF
abundance: -; v_gene: TRBV9; j_gene: TRBJ1-2; len: 14; CDR3aa: CASSVGTGTDGYTF
abundance: -; v_gene: TRBV5-6; j_gene: TRBJ2-1; len: 16; CDR3aa: CASSLTLDSSYNEQFF